The clone carrying this T cell receptor beta chain was detected many times. Template material for amplifying TCR beta CDR3 regions consisted of RNA transcripts. First-round RT-PCR targeting the TCR CDR3 was performed with the HTBI primer set. One entry per CDR3 protein results from TCRdb running MiXCR on the multiplex PCR reads. The data show more than 350,000 distinct CDR3 sequences, 15% seen once. V shed 4 bases, J shed 3 bases, and the junction held 6 bases outside the gene matches. Germline values: CDR1 SGHRS, CDR2 YFSETQ. The CDR3 runs 15 residues. This record belongs to a study of T cells in Graves' hyperthyroidism and ophthalmopathy. As for the study in general: Pretreatment peripheral blood was obtained at initial diagnosis.

No progression to ophthalmopathy during 18 months of follow-up defined stable disease. Patients were aged 18 to 65, had disease duration under 2 months, and had newly diagnosed hyperthyroidism. In making diagnoses, clinical symptoms, serum thyroxine and TRAb, thyroid ultrasound and orbital computed tomography were all used. The sequence came from a woman younger than 45 with Graves' hyperthyroidism. The sample comprised blood. This rearrangement joins TRBV5-1 to TRBJ2-7; TRBD1 aligns across 11 bases. CDR3 DNA: TGCGCCAGCAGCCCCGGACAGGGGGCAGTCTACGAGCAGTACTTC. Translation: CASSPGQGAVYEQYF.